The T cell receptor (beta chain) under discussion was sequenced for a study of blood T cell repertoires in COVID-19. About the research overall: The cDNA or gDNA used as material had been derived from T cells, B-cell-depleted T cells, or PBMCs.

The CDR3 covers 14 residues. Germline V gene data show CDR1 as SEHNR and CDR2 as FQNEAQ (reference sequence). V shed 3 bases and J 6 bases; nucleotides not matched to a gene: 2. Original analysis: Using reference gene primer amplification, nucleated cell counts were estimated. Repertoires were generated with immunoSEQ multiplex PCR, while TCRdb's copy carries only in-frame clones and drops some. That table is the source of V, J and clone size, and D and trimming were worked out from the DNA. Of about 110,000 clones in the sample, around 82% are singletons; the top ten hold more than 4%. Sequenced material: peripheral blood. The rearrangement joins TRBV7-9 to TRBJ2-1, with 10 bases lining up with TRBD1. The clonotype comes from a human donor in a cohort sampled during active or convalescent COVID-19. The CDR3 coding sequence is TGTGCCAGCAGCTTGGGACAGGGGACCAATGAGCAGTTCTTC. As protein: CASSLGQGTNEQFF.